This TCR beta chain was documented in a study of shared clonotypes between healthy human individuals. In the study overall: Three CD4 naive, three CD4 memory, two CD8 naive and one CD8 memory plate were used per donor. General study points: Generation of non-shared clonotypes was less probable than generation of clonotypes shared by all four donors.

Naive CD8 populations comprised CD45RO-negative cells positively selected for CCR7, excluding terminally differentiated effector memory CD45RA+ cells. CDR3 length: 14 residues. Germline V gene lookup returns CDR1 SSHAT and CDR2 FNYEAQ (reference sequence). Several immunoSEQ 96-well plates shared each subset's DNA, each plate a replicate. Sequenced by immunoSEQ multiplex PCR; TCRdb stores in-frame clones only, minus some. The data show hundreds of thousands of clones, with 80% to 95% seen just once and about 24% held by the top ten. As regards this clone: Its antigen remains unidentified. The junction departs from the called germline gene at one end, perhaps through a read error.

The TCR comes from a man aged 25 to 40 in good health. V is TRBV7-7 and J is TRBJ2-7; D tentatively reads TRBD1 or TRBD2 (5 bases each). What was sequenced was naive CD8+ T cells sorted from blood. This chain's CDR3 is CASSLGVGDYEQYF. CDR3 DNA sequence: TGTGCTAGCAGCTTAGGAGTGGGGGACTACGAGCAGTACTTC. Together with reference TRBV7-7 and TRBJ2-7, the CDR3 gives the full variable domain: GAGVSQSPRYKVTKRGQDVTLRCDPISSHATLYWYQQALGQGPEFLTYFNYEAQPDKSGLPSDRFSAERPEGSISTLTIQRTEQRDSAMYRCASSLGVGDYEQYFGPGTRLTVT.